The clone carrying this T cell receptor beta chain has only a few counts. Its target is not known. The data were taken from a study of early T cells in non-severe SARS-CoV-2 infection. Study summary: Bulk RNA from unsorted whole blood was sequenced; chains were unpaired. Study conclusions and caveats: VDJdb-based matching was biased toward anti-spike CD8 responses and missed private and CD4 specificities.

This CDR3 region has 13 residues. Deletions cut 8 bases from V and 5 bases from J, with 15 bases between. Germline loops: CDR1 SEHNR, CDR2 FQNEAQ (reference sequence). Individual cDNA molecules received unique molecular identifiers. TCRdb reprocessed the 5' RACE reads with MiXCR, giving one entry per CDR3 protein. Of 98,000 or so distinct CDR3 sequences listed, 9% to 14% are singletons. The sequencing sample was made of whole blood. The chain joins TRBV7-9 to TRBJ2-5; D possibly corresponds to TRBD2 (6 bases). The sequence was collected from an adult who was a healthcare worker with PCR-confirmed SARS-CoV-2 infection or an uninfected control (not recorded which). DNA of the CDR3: TGTGCCAGCCCGGGAGCACCAGGGGAGACCCAGTACTTC. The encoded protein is CASPGAPGETQYF.